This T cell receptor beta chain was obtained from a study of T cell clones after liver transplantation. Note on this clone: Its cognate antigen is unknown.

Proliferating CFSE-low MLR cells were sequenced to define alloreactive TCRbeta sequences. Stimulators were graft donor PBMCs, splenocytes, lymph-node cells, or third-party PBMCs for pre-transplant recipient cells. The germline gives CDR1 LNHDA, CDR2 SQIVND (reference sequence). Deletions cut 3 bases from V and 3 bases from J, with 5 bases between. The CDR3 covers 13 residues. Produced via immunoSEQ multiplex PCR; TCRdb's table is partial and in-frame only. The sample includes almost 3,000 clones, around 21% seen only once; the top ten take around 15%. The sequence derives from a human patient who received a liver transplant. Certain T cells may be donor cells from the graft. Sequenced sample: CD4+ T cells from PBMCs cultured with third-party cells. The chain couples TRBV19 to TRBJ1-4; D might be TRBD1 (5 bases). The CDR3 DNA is TGTGCCAGTAGTATGGGGGCTAATGAAAAACTGTTTTTT. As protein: CASSMGANEKLFF.